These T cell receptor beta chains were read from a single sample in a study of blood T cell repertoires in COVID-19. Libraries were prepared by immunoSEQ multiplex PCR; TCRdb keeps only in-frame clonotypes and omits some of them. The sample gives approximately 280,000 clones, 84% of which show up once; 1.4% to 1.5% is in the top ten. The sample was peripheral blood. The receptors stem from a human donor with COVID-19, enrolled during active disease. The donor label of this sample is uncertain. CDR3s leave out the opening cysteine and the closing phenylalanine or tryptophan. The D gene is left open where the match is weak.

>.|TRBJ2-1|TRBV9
ASSVDFGRAKYEQF
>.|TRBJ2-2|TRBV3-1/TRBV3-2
ASSRSYVSGELF
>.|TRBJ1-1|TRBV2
ASSAPITGFTEAF
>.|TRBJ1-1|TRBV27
ASSFKAVNTEAF
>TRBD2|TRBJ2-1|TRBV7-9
ASSFWGREGVNEQF
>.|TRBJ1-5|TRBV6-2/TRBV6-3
ASSPRETASPFNQPQH
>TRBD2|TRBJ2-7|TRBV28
ASSLVGLADYEQY
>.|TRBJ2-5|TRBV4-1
ASSQDGQGSQGVQETQY
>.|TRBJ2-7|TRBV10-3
AISGMYRVHEQY
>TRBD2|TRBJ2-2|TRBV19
AGREGTNTGELF
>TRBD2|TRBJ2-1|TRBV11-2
ASSPAGTIDNEQF
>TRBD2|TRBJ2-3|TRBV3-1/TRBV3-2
ASSLYGTRADTQY
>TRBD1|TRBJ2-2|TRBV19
ASSIVSTGTANTGELF
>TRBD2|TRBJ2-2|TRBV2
ASSGLREGTGELF
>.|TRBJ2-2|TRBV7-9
ASSLEAGTGELF
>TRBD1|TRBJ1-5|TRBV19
ASQAQAGGNPPQH
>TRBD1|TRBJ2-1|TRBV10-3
AGGQGANNEQF
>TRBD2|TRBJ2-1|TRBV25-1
AGGTSGNNEQF
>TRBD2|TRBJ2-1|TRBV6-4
ASRIRAGGYNEQF
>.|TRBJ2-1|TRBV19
ASSIGSGYNEQF
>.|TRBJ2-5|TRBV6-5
ASRRGGQETQY
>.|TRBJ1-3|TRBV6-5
ASQYRGAGNTIY
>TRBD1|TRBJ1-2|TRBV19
ASSPGQGAANYGYT
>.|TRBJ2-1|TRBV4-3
ASSQDPGGIKGGSYNEQF
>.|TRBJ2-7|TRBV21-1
ASSKPRSYEQY
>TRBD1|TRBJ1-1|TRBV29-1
SVDRQGNTEAF
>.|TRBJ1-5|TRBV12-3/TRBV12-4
ASSNFQPQH
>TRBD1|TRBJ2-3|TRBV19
ASSLTGFPPTDTQY
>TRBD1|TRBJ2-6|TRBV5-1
ASSSTLTGAGANVLT
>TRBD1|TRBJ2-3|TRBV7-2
ASSSQTGVKDTQY
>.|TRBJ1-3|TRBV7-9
ASSPSNTPGDTIY
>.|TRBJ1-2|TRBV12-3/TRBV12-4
ASSLVREYGYT
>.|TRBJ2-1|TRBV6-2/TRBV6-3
ASSYSSPYGEQF
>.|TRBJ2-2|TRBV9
ASSPSLGGPRGGELF
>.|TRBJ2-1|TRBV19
ASSITVNEQF
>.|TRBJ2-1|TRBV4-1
ASSPLGNGYNEQF
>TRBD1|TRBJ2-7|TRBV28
ASLRRQGVYEQY
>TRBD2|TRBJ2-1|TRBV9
ASSPGGAYEQF
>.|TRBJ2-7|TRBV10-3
AISVNLDPEQY
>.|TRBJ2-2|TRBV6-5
ASSTGGWNTGELF
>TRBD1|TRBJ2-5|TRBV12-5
ASGLVWTGVERETQY
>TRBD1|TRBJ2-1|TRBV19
ASSIEGAWTYNEQF
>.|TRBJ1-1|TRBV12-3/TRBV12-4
ASSLWGRAF
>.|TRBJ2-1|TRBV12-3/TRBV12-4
ASSFFRGNEQF
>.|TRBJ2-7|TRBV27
ASSSTRSEQY
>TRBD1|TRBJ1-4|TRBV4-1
ASSLDRVGENEKLF